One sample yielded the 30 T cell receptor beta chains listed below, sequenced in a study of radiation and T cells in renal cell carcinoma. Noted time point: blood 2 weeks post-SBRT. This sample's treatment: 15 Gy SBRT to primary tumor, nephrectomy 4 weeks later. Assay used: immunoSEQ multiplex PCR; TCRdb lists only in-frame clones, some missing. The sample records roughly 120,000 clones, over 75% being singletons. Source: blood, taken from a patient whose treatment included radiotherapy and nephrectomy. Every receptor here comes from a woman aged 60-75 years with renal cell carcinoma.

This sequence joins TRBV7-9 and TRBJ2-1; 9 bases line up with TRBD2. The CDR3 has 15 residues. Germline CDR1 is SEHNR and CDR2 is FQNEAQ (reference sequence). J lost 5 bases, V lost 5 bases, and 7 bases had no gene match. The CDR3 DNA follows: TGTGCCAGCAGCCTGACTAGCGGCCTCCACAATGAGCAGTTCTTC. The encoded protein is CASSLTSGLHNEQFF.

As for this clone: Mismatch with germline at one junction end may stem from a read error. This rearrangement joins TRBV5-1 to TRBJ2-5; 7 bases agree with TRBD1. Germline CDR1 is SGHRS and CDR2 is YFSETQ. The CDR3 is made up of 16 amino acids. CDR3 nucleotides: TGCGCCAGCAGCTTAAAAACCACAGGGGTGCAAGAAACCCAGTACTTC. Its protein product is CASSLKTTGVQETQYF.

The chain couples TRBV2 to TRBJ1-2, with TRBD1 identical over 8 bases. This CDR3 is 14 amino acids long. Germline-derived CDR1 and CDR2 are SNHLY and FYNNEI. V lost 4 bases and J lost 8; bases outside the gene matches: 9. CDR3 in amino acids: CASSGLQGVGGYTF. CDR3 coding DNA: TGTGCCAGCAGTGGGTTACAGGGGGTGGGAGGCTACACCTTC.

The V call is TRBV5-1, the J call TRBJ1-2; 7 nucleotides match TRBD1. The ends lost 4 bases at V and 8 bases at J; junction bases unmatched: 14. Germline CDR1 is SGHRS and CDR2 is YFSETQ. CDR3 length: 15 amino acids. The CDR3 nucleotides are TGCGCCAGCAGCATAACGGGCTTCCCAGGGGGAGGCTACACCTTC. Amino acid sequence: CASSITGFPGGGYTF.

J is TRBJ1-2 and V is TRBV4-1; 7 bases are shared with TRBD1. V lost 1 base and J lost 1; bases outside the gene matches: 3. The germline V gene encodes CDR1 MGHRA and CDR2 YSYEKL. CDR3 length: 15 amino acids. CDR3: CASSQGYRGNYGYTF. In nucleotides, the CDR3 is TGCGCCAGCAGCCAAGGTTACAGGGGTAACTATGGCTACACCTTC.

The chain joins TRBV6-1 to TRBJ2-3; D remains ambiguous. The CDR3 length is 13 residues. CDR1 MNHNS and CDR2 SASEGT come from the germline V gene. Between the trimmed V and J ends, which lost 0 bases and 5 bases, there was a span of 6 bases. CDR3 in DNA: TGTGCCAGCAGTGAAGCCACACGAGATACGCAGTATTTT. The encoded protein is CASSEATRDTQYF.

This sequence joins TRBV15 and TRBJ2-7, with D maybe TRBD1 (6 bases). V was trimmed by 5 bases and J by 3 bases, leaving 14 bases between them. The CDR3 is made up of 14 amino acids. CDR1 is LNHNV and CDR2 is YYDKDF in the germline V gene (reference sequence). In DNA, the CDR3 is TGTGCCACCAGCGGGGGAGAGGGGGACTACGAGCAGTACTTC. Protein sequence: CATSGGEGDYEQYF.

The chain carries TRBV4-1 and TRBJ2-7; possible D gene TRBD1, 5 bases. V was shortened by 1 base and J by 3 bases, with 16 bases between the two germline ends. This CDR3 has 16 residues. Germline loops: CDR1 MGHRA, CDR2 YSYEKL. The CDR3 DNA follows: TGCGCCAGCAGCCAAGTAGGAGACAGTTCTATCTACGAGCAGTACTTC. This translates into CASSQVGDSSIYEQYF.

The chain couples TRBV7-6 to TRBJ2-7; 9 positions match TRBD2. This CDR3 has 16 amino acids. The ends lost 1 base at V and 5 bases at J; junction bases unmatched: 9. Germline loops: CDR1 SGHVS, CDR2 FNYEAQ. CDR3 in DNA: TGTGCCAGCAGCTTAGTGTCGGCGGGAGGGCCCCACGAGCAGTACTTC. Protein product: CASSLVSAGGPHEQYF.

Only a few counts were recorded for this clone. The DNA for the CDR3 is TGCGCCAGCAGCTTCTCCGGGGACAGGGCTAATGAGCAGTTCTTC. It specifies CASSFSGDRANEQFF. The J gene is TRBJ2-1, the V gene TRBV5-1, with 9 bases fitting TRBD1. CDR3 length: 15 amino acids. The trim removed 2 bases at V and 7 bases at J, leaving 7 bases unmatched. Germline V gene sequence: CDR1 SGHRS, CDR2 YFSETQ. The variable domain in full, completed from reference TRBV5-1 and TRBJ2-1, reads KAGVTQTPRYLIKTRGQQVTLSCSPISGHRSVSWYQQTPGQGLQFLFEYFSETQRNKGNFPGRFSGRQFSNSRSEMNVSTLELGDSALYLCASSFSGDRANEQFFGPGTRLTVL.

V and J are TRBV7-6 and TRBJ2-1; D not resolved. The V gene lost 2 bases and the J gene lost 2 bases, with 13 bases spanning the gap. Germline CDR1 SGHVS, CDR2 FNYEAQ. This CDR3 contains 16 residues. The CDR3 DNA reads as TGTGCCAGCAGCTTAAGTCCAAATGAGGCCTACAATGAGCAGTTCTTC. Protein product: CASSLSPNEAYNEQFF.

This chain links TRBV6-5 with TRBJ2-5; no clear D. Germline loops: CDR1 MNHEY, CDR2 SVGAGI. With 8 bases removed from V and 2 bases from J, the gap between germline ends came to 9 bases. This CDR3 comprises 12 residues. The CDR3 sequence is CASGDGQETQYF. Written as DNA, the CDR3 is TGTGCCAGCGGCGACGGGCAAGAGACCCAGTACTTC.

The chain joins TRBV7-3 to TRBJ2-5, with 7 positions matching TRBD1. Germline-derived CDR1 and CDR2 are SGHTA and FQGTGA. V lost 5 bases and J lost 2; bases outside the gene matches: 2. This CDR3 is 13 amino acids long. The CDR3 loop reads CASSRGQQETQYF. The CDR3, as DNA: TGTGCCAGCAGCCGGGGACAGCAAGAGACCCAGTACTTC.

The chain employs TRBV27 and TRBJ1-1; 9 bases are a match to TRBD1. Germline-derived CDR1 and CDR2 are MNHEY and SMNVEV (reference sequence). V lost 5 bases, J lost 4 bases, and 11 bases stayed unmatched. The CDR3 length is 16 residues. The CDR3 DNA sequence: TGTGCCAGCAGTCCCCCCGGGACAGGGATCACCACTGAAGCTTTCTTT. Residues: CASSPPGTGITTEAFF.

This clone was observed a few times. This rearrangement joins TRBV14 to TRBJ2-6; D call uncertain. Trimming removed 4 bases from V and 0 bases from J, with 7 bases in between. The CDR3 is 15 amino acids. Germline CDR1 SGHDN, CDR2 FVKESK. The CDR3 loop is CASSLWFSGANVLTF. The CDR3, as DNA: TGTGCCAGCAGCCTCTGGTTCTCTGGGGCCAACGTCCTGACTTTC.

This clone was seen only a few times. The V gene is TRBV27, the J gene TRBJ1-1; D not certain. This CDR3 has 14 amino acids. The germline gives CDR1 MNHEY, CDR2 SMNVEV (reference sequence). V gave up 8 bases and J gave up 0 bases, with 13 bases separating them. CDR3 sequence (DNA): TGTGCCAGCTCTATTAGGGCGATGAACACTGAAGCTTTCTTT. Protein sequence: CASSIRAMNTEAFF.

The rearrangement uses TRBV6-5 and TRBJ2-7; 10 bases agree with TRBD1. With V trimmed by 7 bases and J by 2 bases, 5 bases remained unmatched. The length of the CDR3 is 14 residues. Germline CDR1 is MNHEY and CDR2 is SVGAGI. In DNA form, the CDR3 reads TGTGCCAGCAACAGGACAGGGGGGCCCTACGAGCAGTACTTC. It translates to CASNRTGGPYEQYF.

The CDR3 here is CASSPRGRGDGYTF. The CDR3 coding sequence is TGTGCCAGCTCCCCCCGGGGCCGAGGGGATGGCTACACCTTC. V usage is TRBV6-5 and J usage is TRBJ1-2; perhaps TRBD1 as D (5 bases). Germline CDR1 MNHEY, CDR2 SVGAGI. This CDR3 is 14 amino acids long. The V end was cut by 8 bases, the J end by 6 bases, with 19 bases between.

The CDR3 DNA reads TGTGCCAGCAGCCCTCTAGGGGGGGCGCGTGGCTATGGCTACACCTTC. It codes for CASSPLGGARGYGYTF. The rearrangement uses TRBV7-6 and TRBJ1-2; D is perhaps TRBD1 (6 bases). The germline V gene has CDR1 SGHVS and CDR2 FNYEAQ. The CDR3 contains 16 residues. Trimming left V 5 bases short and J 4 bases short, with 20 bases between.

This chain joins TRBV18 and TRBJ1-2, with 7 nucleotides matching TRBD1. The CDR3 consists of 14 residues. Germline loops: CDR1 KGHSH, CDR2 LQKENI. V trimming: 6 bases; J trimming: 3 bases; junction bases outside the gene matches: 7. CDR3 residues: CASSPITGDYGYTF. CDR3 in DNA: TGTGCCAGCTCTCCCATAACAGGGGACTATGGCTACACCTTC.

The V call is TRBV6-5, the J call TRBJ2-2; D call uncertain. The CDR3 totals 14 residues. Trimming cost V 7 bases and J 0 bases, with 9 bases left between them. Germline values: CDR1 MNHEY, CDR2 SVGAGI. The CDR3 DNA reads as TGTGCCAGCACGTTACAATCGAACACCGGGGAGCTGTTTTTT. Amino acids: CASTLQSNTGELFF.

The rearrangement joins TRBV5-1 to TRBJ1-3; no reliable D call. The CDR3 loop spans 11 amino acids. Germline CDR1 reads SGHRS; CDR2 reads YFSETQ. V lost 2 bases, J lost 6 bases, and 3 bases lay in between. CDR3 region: CASSFENTIYF. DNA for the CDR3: TGCGCCAGCAGCTTTGAAAACACCATATATTTT.

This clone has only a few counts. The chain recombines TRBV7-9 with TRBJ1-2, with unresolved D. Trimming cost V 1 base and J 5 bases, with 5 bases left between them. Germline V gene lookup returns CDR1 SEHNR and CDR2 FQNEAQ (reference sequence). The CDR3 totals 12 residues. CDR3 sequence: CASSLDTYGYTF. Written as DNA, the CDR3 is TGTGCCAGCAGCTTAGACACTTATGGCTACACCTTC.

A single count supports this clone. For the CDR3, the DNA is TGTGCCAGTAATTCGTGGTCCCTTGTTAGGGGGGGCACGAGGACCCAGCATTTT. This encodes CASNSWSLVRGGTRTQHF. The chain combines TRBV19 with TRBJ1-5; tentative D call: TRBD1 (6 bases). Germline assignment: CDR1 LNHDA and CDR2 SQIVND (reference sequence). The CDR3 is made up of 18 amino acids. V was clipped by 7 bases and J by 11 bases, with 33 bases between them.

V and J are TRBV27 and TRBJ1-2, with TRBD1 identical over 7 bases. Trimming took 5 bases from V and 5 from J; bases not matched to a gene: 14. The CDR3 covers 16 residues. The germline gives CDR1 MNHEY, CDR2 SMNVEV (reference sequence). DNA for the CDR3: TGTGCCAGCAGTCCGACCACCTTGGGACAGTTTTATGGCTACACCTTC. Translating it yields CASSPTTLGQFYGYTF.

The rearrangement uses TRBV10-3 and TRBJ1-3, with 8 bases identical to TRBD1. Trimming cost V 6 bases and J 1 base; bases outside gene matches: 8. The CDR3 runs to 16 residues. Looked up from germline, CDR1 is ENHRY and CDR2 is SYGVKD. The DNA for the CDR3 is TGTGCCATCAGCCAGACAGGGGCCGTTTCTGGAAACACCATATATTTT. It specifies CAISQTGAVSGNTIYF.

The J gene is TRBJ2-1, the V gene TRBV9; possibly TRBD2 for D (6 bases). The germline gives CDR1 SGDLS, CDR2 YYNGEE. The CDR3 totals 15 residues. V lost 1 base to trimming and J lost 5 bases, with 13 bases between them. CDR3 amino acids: CASSVHLEGHNEQFF. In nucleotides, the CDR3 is TGTGCCAGCAGCGTACACCTGGAGGGACACAATGAGCAGTTCTTC.

CDR3: CASSIQGGEGAFF. In DNA, the CDR3 is TGTGCCAGTAGTATCCAAGGGGGCGAGGGAGCTTTCTTT. The chain recombines TRBV19 with TRBJ1-1; 7 bases match TRBD1. The CDR3 spans 13 residues. Germline CDR1 and CDR2: LNHDA and SQIVND (reference sequence). The J segment lost 10 bases and the V segment lost 3 bases, leaving 8 bases of the junction unmatched.

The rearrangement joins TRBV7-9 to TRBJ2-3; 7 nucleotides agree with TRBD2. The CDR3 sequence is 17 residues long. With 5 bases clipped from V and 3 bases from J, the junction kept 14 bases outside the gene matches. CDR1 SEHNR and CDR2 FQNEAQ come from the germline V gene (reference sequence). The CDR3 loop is CASSGGLVPFGTDTQYF. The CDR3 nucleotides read TGTGCCAGCAGCGGTGGACTAGTTCCTTTCGGGACAGATACGCAGTATTTT.

The CDR3 loop reads CASALEADLSGNTIYF. The CDR3 nucleotides read TGCGCCAGCGCGCTCGAGGCGGATCTCTCTGGAAACACCATATATTTT. The chain has TRBV4-1 and TRBJ1-3; unclear D gene. CDR1 and CDR2 (germline): MGHRA, YSYEKL. Trimming stripped 8 bases from V and 0 bases from J, with 17 bases between. CDR3 length: 16 amino acids.